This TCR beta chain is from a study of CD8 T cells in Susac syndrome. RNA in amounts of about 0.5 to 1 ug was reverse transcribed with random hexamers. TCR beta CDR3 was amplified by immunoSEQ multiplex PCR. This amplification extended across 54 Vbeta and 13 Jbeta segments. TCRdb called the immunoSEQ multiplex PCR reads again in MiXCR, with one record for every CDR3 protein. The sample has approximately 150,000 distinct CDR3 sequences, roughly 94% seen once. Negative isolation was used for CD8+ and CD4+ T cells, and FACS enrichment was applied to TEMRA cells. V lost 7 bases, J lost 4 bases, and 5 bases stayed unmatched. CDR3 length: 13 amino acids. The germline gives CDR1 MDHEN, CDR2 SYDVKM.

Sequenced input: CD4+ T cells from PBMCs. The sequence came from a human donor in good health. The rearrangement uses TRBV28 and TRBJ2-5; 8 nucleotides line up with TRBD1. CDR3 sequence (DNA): TGTGCCAGCAACCCGACAGGGGTAGAGACCCAGTACTTC. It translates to CASNPTGVETQYF.